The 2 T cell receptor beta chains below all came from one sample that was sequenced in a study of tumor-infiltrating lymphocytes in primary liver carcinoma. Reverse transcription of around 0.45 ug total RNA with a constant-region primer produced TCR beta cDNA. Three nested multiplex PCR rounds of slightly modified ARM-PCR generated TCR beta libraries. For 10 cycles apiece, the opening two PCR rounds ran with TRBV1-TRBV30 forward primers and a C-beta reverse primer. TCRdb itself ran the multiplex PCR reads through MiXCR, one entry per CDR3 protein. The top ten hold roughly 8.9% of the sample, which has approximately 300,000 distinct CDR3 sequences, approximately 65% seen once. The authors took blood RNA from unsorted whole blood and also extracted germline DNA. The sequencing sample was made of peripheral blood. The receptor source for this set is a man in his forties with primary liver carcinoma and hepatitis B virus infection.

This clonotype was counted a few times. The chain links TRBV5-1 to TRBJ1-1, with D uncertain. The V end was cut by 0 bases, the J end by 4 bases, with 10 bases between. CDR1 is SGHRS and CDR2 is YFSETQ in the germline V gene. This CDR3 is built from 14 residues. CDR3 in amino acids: CASSLGILSTEAFF. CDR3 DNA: TGCGCCAGCAGCTTGGGAATCCTATCCACTGAAGCTTTCTTT.

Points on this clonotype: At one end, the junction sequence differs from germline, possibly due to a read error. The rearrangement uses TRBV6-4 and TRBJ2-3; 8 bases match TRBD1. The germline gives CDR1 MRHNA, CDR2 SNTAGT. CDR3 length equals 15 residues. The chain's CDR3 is CVSSQPGGDTDTQYF. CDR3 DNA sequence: TGTGTCAGCAGTCAACCAGGGGGCGATACAGATACGCAGTATTTT.